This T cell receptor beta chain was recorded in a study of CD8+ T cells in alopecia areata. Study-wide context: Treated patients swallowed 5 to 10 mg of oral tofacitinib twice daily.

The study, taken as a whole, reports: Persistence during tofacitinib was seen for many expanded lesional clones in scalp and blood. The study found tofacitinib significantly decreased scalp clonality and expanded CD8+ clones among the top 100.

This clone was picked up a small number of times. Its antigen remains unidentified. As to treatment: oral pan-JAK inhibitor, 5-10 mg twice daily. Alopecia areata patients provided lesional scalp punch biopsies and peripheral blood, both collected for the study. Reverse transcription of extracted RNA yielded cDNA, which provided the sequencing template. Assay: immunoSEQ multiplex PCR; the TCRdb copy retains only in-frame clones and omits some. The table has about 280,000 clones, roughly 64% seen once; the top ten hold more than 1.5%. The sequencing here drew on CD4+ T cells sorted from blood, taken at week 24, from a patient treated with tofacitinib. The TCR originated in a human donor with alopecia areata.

CDR3 coding DNA: TGTGCCAGCAGCTTGGAGTTCTCAAACGAGACCCAGTACTTC. This translates into CASSLEFSNETQYF. The chain combines TRBV5-8 with TRBJ2-5; no clear D. The CDR3 covers 14 residues. Trimming cost V 0 bases and J 5 bases, with 11 bases left between them. The germline CDR1 and CDR2 sequences are SGHTS and YDEGEE.